The present T cell receptor (beta chain) was sequenced within a study of shared clonotypes between healthy human individuals. Produced via immunoSEQ multiplex PCR; TCRdb's table is partial and in-frame only. The table shows about 690,000 clones, with less than 95% occurring only once. V lost 3 bases and J lost 4, with 17 bases in between. Germline lookup yields CDR1 SGDLS and CDR2 YYNGEE. This CDR3 is built from 15 residues. The J gene is TRBJ2-7, the V gene TRBV9; no firm D call. The origin of this receptor is a man in his late teens or twenties in good health. Some clones in this sample may be carry-over from other donors' samples. The sample consisted of memory CD8+ T cells from PBMCs. The sample's subset: CD45RO+ cells pooled with CCR7-negative TemRA cells. CDR3 DNA sequence: TGTGCCAGCAGCGCCCTTTCAAGTACGGATTACGAGCAGTACTTC. The encoded protein is CASSALSSTDYEQYF.